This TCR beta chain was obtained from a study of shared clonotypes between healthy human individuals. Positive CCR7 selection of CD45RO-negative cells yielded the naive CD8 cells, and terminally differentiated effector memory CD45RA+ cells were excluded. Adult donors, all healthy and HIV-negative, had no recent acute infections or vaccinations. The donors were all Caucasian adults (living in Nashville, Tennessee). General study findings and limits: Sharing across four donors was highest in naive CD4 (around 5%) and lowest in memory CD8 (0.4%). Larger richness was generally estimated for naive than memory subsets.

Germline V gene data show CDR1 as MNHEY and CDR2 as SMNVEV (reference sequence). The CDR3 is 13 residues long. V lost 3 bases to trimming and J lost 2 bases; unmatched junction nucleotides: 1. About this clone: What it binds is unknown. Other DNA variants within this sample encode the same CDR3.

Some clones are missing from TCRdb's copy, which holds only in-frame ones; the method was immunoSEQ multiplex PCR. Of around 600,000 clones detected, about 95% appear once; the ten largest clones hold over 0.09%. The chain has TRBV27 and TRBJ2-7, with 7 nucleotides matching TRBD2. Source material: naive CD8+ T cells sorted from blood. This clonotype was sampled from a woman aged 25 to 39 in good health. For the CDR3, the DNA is TGTGCCAGCAGTTTCGCGGGGGCCTACGAGCAGTACTTC. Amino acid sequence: CASSFAGAYEQYF.